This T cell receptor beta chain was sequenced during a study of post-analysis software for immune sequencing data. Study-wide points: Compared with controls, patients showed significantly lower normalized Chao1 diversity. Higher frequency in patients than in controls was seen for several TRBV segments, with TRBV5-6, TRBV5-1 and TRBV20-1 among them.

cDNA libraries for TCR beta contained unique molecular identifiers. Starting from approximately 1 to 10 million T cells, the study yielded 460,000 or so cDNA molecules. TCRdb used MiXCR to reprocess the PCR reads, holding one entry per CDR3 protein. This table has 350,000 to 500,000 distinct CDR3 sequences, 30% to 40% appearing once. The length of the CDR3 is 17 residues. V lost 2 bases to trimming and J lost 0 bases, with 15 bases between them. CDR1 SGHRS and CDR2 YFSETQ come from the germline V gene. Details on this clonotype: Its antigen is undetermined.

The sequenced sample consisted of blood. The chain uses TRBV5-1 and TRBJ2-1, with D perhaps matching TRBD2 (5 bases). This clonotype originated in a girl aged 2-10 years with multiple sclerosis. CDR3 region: CASSLQPRTSSYNEQFF. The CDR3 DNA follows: TGCGCCAGCAGCTTACAGCCAAGAACTAGCTCCTACAATGAGCAGTTCTTC. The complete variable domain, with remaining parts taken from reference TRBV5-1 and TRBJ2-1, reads KAGVTQTPRYLIKTRGQQVTLSCSPISGHRSVSWYQQTPGQGLQFLFEYFSETQRNKGNFPGRFSGRQFSNSRSEMNVSTLELGDSALYLCASSLQPRTSSYNEQFFGPGTRLTVL.